The present entry profiles one TCR beta chain with its context. Its matching antigen is unknown. Germline V gene lookup returns CDR1 SGDLS and CDR2 YYNGEE. This CDR3 is 19 amino acids long. The J segment lost 2 bases and the V segment lost 2 bases, leaving 10 bases of the junction unmatched. Sample barcodes and UMIs were carried by the TCR alpha and TCR beta cDNA libraries that 5'RACE generated with constant-segment primers. TCRdb independently ran MiXCR on the 5' RACE reads; one entry per CDR3 protein. The sample records 140,000 or so distinct CDR3 sequences, approximately 6% being singletons. This sample stems from a study of T-cell memory formation after mild COVID-19. Study at large: Among the donors, TCR clusters were largely specific to each donor. Study-wide points: Clones which contracted sat mainly in CM and EM if CD4+, and in EMRA if CD8+. There were some responding clones in pre-infection memory, which suggested that cross-reactive memory had joined.

The sequencing sample was made of PBMCs or a T cell subset sorted from them (not recorded which). This chain uses TRBV9 with TRBJ2-3, with 14 bases identical to TRBD2. This TCR derives from an adult woman who had mild COVID-19 (a few samples of this study predate the infection). Cell type and time point are not known. As DNA, the CDR3 is TGTGCCAGCAGCGTTGGACTAGCGGGAGGAGTTGAGAACACAGATACGCAGTATTTT. It codes for CASSVGLAGGVENTDTQYF.